This TCR beta chain comes out of a study of CD8+ T cells in alopecia areata. In each case, RNA was isolated and then reverse transcribed into cDNA as the sequencing template. Sequencing used immunoSEQ multiplex PCR; TCRdb keeps in-frame clones, though not all of them. The sample has tens of thousands of clones; roughly 50% are singletons. Sorted populations comprised CD4+ and CD8+ T cells obtained from PBMCs. This clone was seen a few times. This receptor was identified in a human donor with alopecia areata. Sequencing was performed on NKG2D-high CD8+ T cells sorted from blood.

DNA for the CDR3: TGCGCCAGCAGCCAAACCACCTCTCATACGCAGTATTTT. Translation: CASSQTTSHTQYF. This rearrangement joins TRBV4-3 to TRBJ2-3; D remains ambiguous. Germline lookup yields CDR1 LGHNA and CDR2 YSLEER. Trimming removed 2 bases at V and 7 bases at J, with 10 bases between. CDR3 length: 13 residues.